This TCR beta chain originates from a study of OX40 agonist ivuxolimab in advanced cancers. V lost 0 bases and J lost 8; bases outside the gene matches: 8. CDR1 LNHDA and CDR2 SQIVND come from the germline V gene (reference sequence). There are 16 residues in the CDR3. Measured with immunoSEQ multiplex PCR; TCRdb has only the in-frame clones, and not every one. Here the sample spans 30,000 to 40,000 clones, over 75% being singletons. This specimen was CD4+ or CD8+ T cells sorted from blood, taken in a trial of the OX40 agonist ivuxolimab. The chain links TRBV19 to TRBJ2-1; 9 bases map to TRBD2. The sequence was obtained from an adult with an advanced solid tumor such as melanoma, head and neck, liver or kidney cancer. The CDR3 DNA reads as TGTGCCAGTAGTATAGATTCGAGCGGGGGGCTGTATGAGCAGTTCTTC. Encoded protein: CASSIDSSGGLYEQFF.